These 8 T cell receptor beta chains were sequenced from one sample in a study of T cell responses to AZD1222 COVID-19 vaccine. Here immunoSEQ multiplex PCR was the method, and the copy in TCRdb shows in-frame clones only, minus some. The sample lists about 140,000 clones; roughly nine tenths were seen once. Sequenced here: peripheral blood, sampled 28 days after the second AZD1222 dose. These receptors all stem from an adult who received the AZD1222 COVID-19 vaccine.

The rearrangement uses TRBV5-1 and TRBJ1-2; 7 bases align to TRBD1. V shed 4 bases, J shed 4 bases, and the junction held 13 bases outside the gene matches. CDR1 and CDR2 from the germline V gene are SGHRS and YFSETQ. This CDR3 has 16 amino acids. The DNA for the CDR3 is TGCGCCAGCAGCCCGTTTGGACAGGAAGTAGGCTATGGCTACACCTTC. Its translation is CASSPFGQEVGYGYTF.

This clone was seen only a few times. This chain connects TRBV15 to TRBJ1-5, with a tentative D call TRBD1 (5 bases). This CDR3 is 14 amino acids long. Trimming took off 7 bases at V and 2 bases at J, with 12 bases between the two ends. Per germline, CDR1 LNHNV and CDR2 YYDKDF (reference sequence). In DNA form, the CDR3 reads TGTGCCACCAAAATGGGCAGGGGCAATCAGCCCCAGCATTTT. This sequence encodes CATKMGRGNQPQHF.

This chain connects TRBV4-2 to TRBJ1-6; D may be TRBD1 (6 bases). This CDR3 comprises 16 residues. Deletions cut 4 bases from V and 3 bases from J, with 13 bases between. The germline V gene has CDR1 LGHNA and CDR2 YNFKEQ. The DNA of the CDR3 is TGTGCCAGCAGCCCTAATCCGGACAGCTATAATTCACCCCTCCACTTT. Translating gives CASSPNPDSYNSPLHF.

The rearrangement links TRBV9 to TRBJ2-5, with 10 positions matching TRBD2. The CDR3 contains 17 residues. The germline V gene encodes CDR1 SGDLS and CDR2 YYNGEE. The junction had 12 bases not matched to a gene; V was cut back by 3 bases and J by 4 bases. CDR3 region: CASSGRLAGDQGETQYF. The DNA of the CDR3 is TGTGCCAGCAGCGGACGACTAGCGGGCGACCAAGGAGAGACCCAGTACTTC.

CDR3: CASSQDYSNYGYTF. The CDR3 region has the DNA TGCGCCAGCAGCCAAGACTACAGCAACTATGGCTACACCTTC. V usage is TRBV4-3 and J usage is TRBJ1-2; D ambiguous. This CDR3 has 14 residues. Germline-derived CDR1 and CDR2 are LGHNA and YSLEER. Between the trimmed V and J ends, which lost 0 bases and 2 bases, there was a span of 7 bases.

The chain combines TRBV15 with TRBJ2-7, with D possibly being TRBD2 (5 bases). V was pared by 1 base and J by 2 bases, with 6 bases between. Germline values: CDR1 LNHNV, CDR2 YYDKDF (reference sequence). This CDR3 is built from 13 residues. CDR3 protein: CATSRVLAYEQYF. CDR3 in DNA: TGTGCCACCAGCAGAGTACTAGCCTACGAGCAGTACTTC.

The CDR3 DNA reads TGTGCCAGCAGCTTGGGACCCGACACCGGGGAGCTGTTTTTT. It translates to CASSLGPDTGELFF. The chain joins TRBV9 to TRBJ2-2, with D perhaps matching TRBD1 or TRBD2 (5 bases each). CDR1 is SGDLS, CDR2 YYNGEE, per germline. This CDR3 spans 14 amino acids. The V end lost 4 bases, the J end lost 3 bases, and 10 bases lay between the germline ends.

The chain links TRBV9 to TRBJ2-1, with a possible D match to TRBD2 (6 bases). V was clipped by 0 bases and J by 2 bases, with 12 bases between them. The germline V gene encodes CDR1 SGDLS and CDR2 YYNGEE. The CDR3 consists of 16 residues. This CDR3 is CASSVGGSSAYNEQFF. The CDR3 DNA reads as TGTGCCAGCAGCGTAGGCGGTTCTAGCGCCTACAATGAGCAGTTCTTC.